The 10 T cell receptor beta chains below come from one sample, sequenced in a study of cytomegalovirus exposure and HLA in healthy donors. The repertoire was sequenced with immunoSEQ multiplex PCR; TCRdb's copy has only in-frame clones and lacks some. This repertoire shows 250,000 to 300,000 clones, 86% found once; its top ten account for roughly 1%. What was sequenced was PBMCs. The receptors come from a young woman in good health and CMV-seronegative.

V is TRBV6-5 and J is TRBJ2-5, with D tentatively TRBD1 (6 bases). V lost 5 bases and J lost 10, with 23 bases in between. CDR1 and CDR2 from the germline V gene are MNHEY and SVGAGI. The CDR3 runs to 15 residues. The CDR3 DNA sequence: TGTGCCAGCAGTCCACCGGGACACGGGTTGGCCAGCCAGTACTTC. Its protein is CASSPPGHGLASQYF.

This chain joins TRBV5-4 and TRBJ1-2, with 7 bases lining up with TRBD1. V was pared by 4 bases and J by 8 bases, with 8 bases of the junction left unmatched. CDR3 size: 13 residues. CDR1 is SGHNT, CDR2 YYREEE, per germline (reference sequence). The CDR3 sequence: CASSADRVLGYTF. CDR3 in DNA: TGTGCCAGCAGCGCCGACAGGGTATTAGGCTACACCTTC.

The chain employs TRBV28 and TRBJ2-7; a weak D match, TRBD1 (5 bases). V was cut by 2 bases and J by 5 bases, with 13 bases left in between. Per germline, CDR1 MDHEN and CDR2 SYDVKM. CDR3 size: 14 residues. The CDR3 DNA reads as TGTGCCAGCAGTTTAAACGCAGGGTACCACGAGCAGTACTTC. As protein: CASSLNAGYHEQYF.

The chain is built from TRBV7-8 and TRBJ2-6, with unresolved D. The germline V gene has CDR1 SGHVS and CDR2 FQNEAQ. The CDR3 is 15 residues long. Trimming stripped 3 bases from V and 4 bases from J, with 10 bases between. CDR3 amino acids: CASSFVSLGANVLTF. The CDR3 DNA sequence: TGTGCCAGCAGCTTTGTAAGCCTCGGGGCCAACGTCCTGACTTTC.

The chain couples TRBV10-2 to TRBJ2-7; TRBD1 might be the D (7 bases). The CDR3 has 14 amino acids. CDR1 and CDR2 from the germline V gene are WSHSY and SAAADI. The V gene lost 9 bases and the J gene lost 0 bases, with 15 bases spanning the gap. The CDR3 DNA reads as TGCGCCAGTGCCCAGGGGGGCTACTCCTACGAGCAGTACTTC. Amino acid sequence: CASAQGGYSYEQYF.

The chain recombines TRBV29-1 with TRBJ2-7, with TRBD1 matching over 7 bases. The CDR3 has 14 amino acids. Per the germline V gene, CDR1 is SQVTM and CDR2 is ANQGSEA. With V trimmed by 6 bases and J by 0 bases, 8 bases remained unmatched. The CDR3 DNA reads as TGCAGCGTCAAAACCGGGACAGTCTCCTACGAGCAGTACTTC. Encoded protein: CSVKTGTVSYEQYF.

The V and J genes are TRBV6-5 and TRBJ2-7; 8 bases align to TRBD1. From germline, CDR1 is MNHEY and CDR2 SVGAGI. V was pared by 6 bases and J by 5 bases, with 3 bases of the junction left unmatched. This CDR3 comprises 12 residues. The CDR3 region has the DNA TGTGCCAGCAGGTCACAGGGGGACGAGCAGTACTTC. Its translation: CASRSQGDEQYF.

This chain connects TRBV18 to TRBJ2-3; D gene uncertain. Trimming took 4 bases from V and 4 from J, leaving 12 bases between them. Germline V gene lookup returns CDR1 KGHSH and CDR2 LQKENI. CDR3 length: 14 amino acids. Written as DNA, the CDR3 is TGTGCCAGCTCACTCGAGCTAACCCCAGATACGCAGTATTTT. Translating gives CASSLELTPDTQYF. The full variable domain, with the rest looked up from reference TRBV18 and TRBJ2-3, is NAGVMQNPRHLVRRRGQEARLRCSPMKGHSHVYWYRQLPEEGLKFMVYLQKENIIDESGMPKERFSAEFPKEGPSILRIQQVVRGDSAAYFCASSLELTPDTQYFGPGTRLTVL.

The CDR3 here is CASSDDRVGAYEQYF. CDR3 nucleotide sequence: TGTGCCAGCAGTGATGACAGGGTAGGGGCCTACGAGCAGTACTTC. The chain uses TRBV25-1 and TRBJ2-7; TRBD1 agrees at 7 bases. Looked up from germline, CDR1 is MGHDK and CDR2 is SYGVNS. This CDR3 spans 15 amino acids. V lost 3 bases to trimming and J lost 2 bases; unmatched junction nucleotides: 7.

This clone was seen once. The chain is built from TRBV19 and TRBJ2-7; 9 bases agree with TRBD1. Germline trimming cut 4 bases from V and 2 bases from J; bases unmatched to any gene: 6. This CDR3 is 15 amino acids long. In germline, CDR1 is LNHDA, CDR2 SQIVND (reference sequence). The CDR3 protein is CASSTIGQGPYEQYF. CDR3 DNA sequence: TGTGCCAGTAGTACGATCGGACAGGGGCCCTACGAGCAGTACTTC.